The 19 T cell receptor beta chains below come from one sample, sequenced in a study of T cell repertoires in cytomegalovirus infection. Each CDR3 protein gets one entry after TCRdb re-called the reads with MiXCR. This table holds about 490,000 distinct CDR3 sequences, 11% found once. The sequencing input was PBMCs. Receptors originate from a human donor in good health (CMV status not recorded). Some clones in this sample may be carry-over from other donors' samples.

The chain joins TRBV5-4 to TRBJ2-3, with D unclear. Germline V CDR1 and CDR2: SGHNT, YYREEE (reference sequence). V was cut by 3 bases and J by 1 base, with 9 bases left in between. This CDR3 region has 14 residues. CDR3 amino acids: CASSSQVGTDTQYF. The DNA for the CDR3 is TGTGCCAGCAGCTCCCAGGTTGGCACAGATACGCAGTATTTT. The variable domain in full, with the rest retrieved from reference TRBV5-4 and TRBJ2-3, is ETGVTQSPTHLIKTRGQQVTLRCSSQSGHNTVSWYQQALGQGPQFIFQYYREEENGRGNFPPRFSGLQFPNYSSELNVNALELDDSALYLCASSSQVGTDTQYFGPGTRLTVL.

This clonotype came up many times. The CDR3 protein is CASSFMSGALGGEQYF. CDR3 nucleotide sequence: TGTGCCAGCAGCTTTATGTCCGGAGCCCTTGGAGGCGAGCAGTACTTC. The chain links TRBV7-8 to TRBJ2-7, with D possibly TRBD2 on 5 matching bases. The germline gives CDR1 SGHVS, CDR2 FQNEAQ. The CDR3 contains 16 residues. Between the trimmed V and J ends, which lost 3 bases and 6 bases, there was a span of 21 bases.

This clonotype occurred many times. V usage is TRBV4-1 and J usage is TRBJ1-6; 8 bases agree with TRBD1. CDR1 and CDR2 from the germline V gene are MGHRA and YSYEKL. The CDR3 consists of 15 residues. V gave up 5 bases and J gave up 3 bases; unmatched junction bases: 3. The CDR3 loop reads CASSDRGGYNSPLHF. CDR3 bases: TGCGCCAGCAGCGACAGGGGCGGCTATAATTCACCCCTCCACTTT.

This clonotype has a handful of counts. This chain joins TRBV15 and TRBJ1-1; a possible D gene is TRBD1 (5 bases). Germline CDR1 is LNHNV and CDR2 is YYDKDF (reference sequence). This CDR3 comprises 14 residues. The V end was cut by 6 bases, the J end by 2 bases, with 13 bases between. Written as DNA, the CDR3 is TGTGCCACCAGTACCGGGACCGCCAACACTGAAGCTTTCTTT. This encodes CATSTGTANTEAFF. The full variable domain, rest sourced from reference TRBV15 and TRBJ1-1, is DAMVIQNPRYQVTQFGKPVTLSCSQTLNHNVMYWYQQKSSQAPKLLFHYYDKDFNNEADTPDNFQSRRPNTSFCFLDIRSPGLGDTAMYLCATSTGTANTEAFFGQGTRLTVV.

The sample holds many counts of this clonotype. The rearrangement links TRBV10-3 to TRBJ2-1, with TRBD1 identical over 11 bases. V trimming: 10 bases; J trimming: 8 bases; junction bases outside the gene matches: 10. This CDR3 is built from 14 residues. CDR1 ENHRY and CDR2 SYGVKD come from the germline V gene. The CDR3 region has the DNA TGTGCCACAGGGGGGACAGGGGGTCTCTATGAGCAGTTCTTC. Translated, it gives CATGGTGGLYEQFF.

The chain joins TRBV19 to TRBJ2-1; 13 bases are shared with TRBD2. There are 16 residues in the CDR3. Trimming took 6 bases from V and 9 from J; bases not matched to a gene: 11. CDR1 is LNHDA, CDR2 SQIVND, per germline (reference sequence). CDR3 in amino acids: CASSPRTSGRRTEQFF. CDR3 in DNA: TGTGCCAGTAGCCCAAGGACTAGCGGGAGAAGGACTGAGCAGTTCTTC. Variable domain in full (rest from reference TRBV19 and TRBJ2-1): DGGITQSPKYLFRKEGQNVTLSCEQNLNHDAMYWYRQDPGQGLRLIYYSQIVNDFQKGDIAEGYSVSREKKESFPLTVTSAQKNPTAFYLCASSPRTSGRRTEQFFGPGTRLTVL.

This clonotype was counted ten times or more. CDR3 protein: CASSFEAGGTGYTF. CDR3 DNA: TGTGCCAGCAGTTTTGAGGCAGGGGGCACCGGCTACACCTTC. The J gene is TRBJ1-2, the V gene TRBV12-3 or TRBV12-4, with 8 bases matching TRBD1. This CDR3 contains 14 residues. The J segment lost 8 bases and the V segment lost 3 bases, leaving 8 bases of the junction unmatched.

This clonotype was observed many times. The chain combines TRBV6-1 with TRBJ2-1; TRBD2 matches 12 bases. Per the germline V gene, CDR1 is MNHNS and CDR2 is SASEGT. The CDR3 covers 18 residues. The ends lost 1 base at V and 1 base at J; junction bases unmatched: 5. The CDR3 DNA reads TGTGCCAGCAGTGAAGACCCTAGCGGGGGGGCGTCCTACAATGAGCAGTTCTTC. Translating gives CASSEDPSGGASYNEQFF.

The chain links TRBV14 to TRBJ2-7, with unresolved D. The CDR3 extends over 15 amino acids. V was shortened by 0 bases and J by 0 bases, with 9 bases between the two germline ends. Germline assignment: CDR1 SGHDN and CDR2 FVKESK. The CDR3 sequence is CASSQDSHSSYEQYF. CDR3 coding DNA: TGTGCCAGCAGCCAAGATTCTCACAGCTCCTACGAGCAGTACTTC. Combining the CDR3 with reference TRBV14 and TRBJ2-7 gives the whole variable domain EAGVTQFPSHSVIEKGQTVTLRCDPISGHDNLYWYRRVMGKEIKFLLHFVKESKQDESGMPNNRFLAERTGGTYSTLKVQPAELEDSGVYFCASSQDSHSSYEQYFGPGTRLTVT.

This clonotype was seen repeatedly, ten times or more. The chain has TRBV28 and TRBJ1-1, with 9 bases that match TRBD1. The CDR3 spans 16 residues. The ends lost 3 bases at V and 6 bases at J; junction bases unmatched: 11. Per the germline V gene, CDR1 is MDHEN and CDR2 is SYDVKM. The CDR3 DNA follows: TGTGCCAGCAGTTTTAGGCCGGGACAGGGAATCCCTGAAGCTTTCTTT. Translating gives CASSFRPGQGIPEAFF.

This clonotype was counted ten times or more. The chain has TRBV7-9 and TRBJ2-1; 9 bases are shared with TRBD2. Germline assignment: CDR1 SEHNR and CDR2 FQNEAQ (reference sequence). The V gene end was trimmed by 3 bases and the J gene end by 9 bases; junction bases not matched to a gene: 12. This CDR3 region has 16 residues. The CDR3 nucleotides read TGTGCCAGCAGCTTCGGCGGGAGGGAAGCCAATGGTGAGCAGTTCTTC. This sequence encodes CASSFGGREANGEQFF.

This clonotype was counted at least ten times. This chain joins TRBV28 and TRBJ2-7, with D possibly TRBD2 on 6 matching bases. Trimming took 3 bases from V and 6 from J, leaving 9 bases between them. Germline CDR1 is MDHEN and CDR2 is SYDVKM. CDR3 size: 12 residues. In nucleotides, the CDR3 is TGTGCCAGCAGTTTTGGGGGAGGCGAGCAGTACTTC. Amino acids: CASSFGGGEQYF.

The chain joins TRBV28 to TRBJ2-1; D is unclear. The CDR3 loop spans 18 amino acids. The germline V gene encodes CDR1 MDHEN and CDR2 SYDVKM. V shed 2 bases and J shed 9 bases, with 26 bases lying between them. This CDR3 reads CASSLNSYRVPSPGEQFF. The CDR3 nucleotides are TGTGCCAGCAGTTTAAATTCCTATAGAGTGCCGTCTCCTGGTGAGCAGTTCTTC.

The sample holds a few counts of this clonotype. The rearrangement links TRBV18 to TRBJ1-5; tentatively, D is TRBD1 (5 bases). CDR3 length equals 16 residues. The V end lost 2 bases, the J end lost 0 bases, and 11 bases lay between the germline ends. Germline values: CDR1 KGHSH, CDR2 LQKENI. The CDR3 reads CASSPGAAYSNQPQHF. CDR3 in DNA: TGTGCCAGCTCACCAGGGGCAGCTTATAGCAATCAGCCCCAGCATTTT.

This clonotype occurred many times. The chain uses TRBV28 and TRBJ2-6, with 12 bases aligning to TRBD1. V trimming: 10 bases; J trimming: 3 bases; junction bases outside the gene matches: 7. CDR1 MDHEN and CDR2 SYDVKM come from the germline V gene. CDR3 length: 16 amino acids. The CDR3 sequence: CAICGTGGDGANVLTF. Here the CDR3 DNA reads TGTGCCATCTGTGGGACAGGGGGCGATGGGGCCAACGTCCTGACTTTC.

This clonotype was seen at least ten times. The chain carries TRBV6-1 and TRBJ1-2; D remains unclear. CDR3 size: 13 residues. V was cut by 3 bases and J by 4 bases, with 9 bases left in between. Germline V gene lookup returns CDR1 MNHNS and CDR2 SASEGT. This chain's CDR3 is CASSESRAYGYTF. CDR3 DNA: TGTGCCAGCAGTGAGTCAAGGGCCTATGGCTACACCTTC.

This clonotype has ten or more counts. The chain combines TRBV10-3 with TRBJ1-1; D is ambiguous. V was trimmed by 2 bases and J by 0 bases, leaving 7 bases between them. The germline gives CDR1 ENHRY, CDR2 SYGVKD. The CDR3 totals 14 residues. CDR3 sequence reads: CAISESRLNTEAFF. For the CDR3, the DNA is TGTGCCATCAGTGAGAGCCGATTGAACACTGAAGCTTTCTTT.

The chain couples TRBV4-2 to TRBJ1-1; no reliable D call. The CDR3 totals 14 residues. V was pared by 0 bases and J by 1 base, with 6 bases between. Germline V gives CDR1 LGHNA, CDR2 YNFKEQ. CDR3 sequence: CASSQDQWNTEAFF. The CDR3 DNA follows: TGTGCCAGCAGCCAAGATCAATGGAACACTGAAGCTTTCTTT.

Many counts were recorded for this clonotype. This chain connects TRBV11-2 to TRBJ1-4, with D possibly TRBD1 on 5 matching bases. Per the germline V gene, CDR1 is SGHAT and CDR2 is FQNNGV. The length of the CDR3 is 14 residues. The V gene lost 4 bases and the J gene lost 4 bases, with 10 bases spanning the gap. CDR3 sequence: CASSSRDGNEKLFF. The CDR3 bases are TGTGCCAGCAGCTCCCGGGACGGTAATGAAAAACTGTTTTTT.